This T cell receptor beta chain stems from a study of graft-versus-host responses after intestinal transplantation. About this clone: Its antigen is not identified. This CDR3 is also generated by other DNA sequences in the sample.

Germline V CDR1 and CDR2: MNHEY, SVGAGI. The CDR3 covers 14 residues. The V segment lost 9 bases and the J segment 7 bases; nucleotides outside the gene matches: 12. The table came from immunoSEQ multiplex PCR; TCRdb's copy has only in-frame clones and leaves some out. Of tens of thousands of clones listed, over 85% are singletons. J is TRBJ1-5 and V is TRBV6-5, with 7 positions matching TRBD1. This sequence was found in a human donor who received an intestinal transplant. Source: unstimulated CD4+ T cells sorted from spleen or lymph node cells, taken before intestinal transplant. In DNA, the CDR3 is TGTGCCAGTAGCAAAAAACAGGGGCGGCAGCCCCAGCATTTT. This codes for CASSKKQGRQPQHF.